Each of the 16 T cell receptor beta chains below was sequenced from the same sample in a study of spatial heterogeneity in lung cancer. TCRdb ran MiXCR on the 5' RACE reads and lists one entry per CDR3 protein. The data show around 4,000 distinct CDR3 sequences, around 9.4% seen once. The time point denotes: sample taken at primary tumor resection. Source: normal lung tissue next to the tumor, taken at surgery. Receptors were obtained from a female donor with early-stage non-small cell lung cancer.

By share of the sample, this clonotype is medium-sized. V usage is TRBV5-1 and J usage is TRBJ1-1; no definite D call. This CDR3 has 16 amino acids. The V end was cut by 0 bases, the J end by 1 base, with 13 bases between. The germline V gene has CDR1 SGHRS and CDR2 YFSETQ. The CDR3 bases are TGCGCCAGCAGCTTGGTTTCTAACGCCTGGAACACTGAAGCTTTCTTT. The encoded protein is CASSLVSNAWNTEAFF.

Sample share makes this clonotype medium-sized (0.01 to 0.1%). The J gene is TRBJ2-7, the V gene TRBV2; tentative D call: TRBD2 (6 bases). This CDR3 is built from 14 residues. The germline gives CDR1 SNHLY, CDR2 FYNNEI. V was shortened by 7 bases and J by 0 bases, with 13 bases between the two germline ends. The CDR3 nucleotides read TGTGCCAGCAACCGACTAGGGTCCTCCTACGAGCAGTACTTC. Its protein product is CASNRLGSSYEQYF. The full variable domain, its missing parts supplied by reference TRBV2 and TRBJ2-7, is EPEVTQTPSHQVTQMGQEVILRCVPISNHLYFYWYRQILGQKVEFLVSFYNNEISEKSEIFDDQFSVERPDGSNFTLKIRSTKLEDSAMYFCASNRLGSSYEQYFGPGTRLTVT.

The chain recombines TRBV7-6 with TRBJ2-7, with 7 bases matching TRBD1. The CDR3 covers 14 residues. Trimming took 5 bases from V and 3 from J; bases not matched to a gene: 7. From germline, CDR1 is SGHVS and CDR2 FNYEAQ. Here the CDR3 DNA reads TGTGCCAGCAGCCTCGGGACAGCGAGCTACGAGCAGTACTTC. Protein sequence: CASSLGTASYEQYF.

This clonotype is deemed medium-sized. The chain joins TRBV7-2 to TRBJ1-2; 9 positions agree with TRBD1. Germline trimming cut 6 bases from V and 5 bases from J; bases unmatched to any gene: 4. Germline values: CDR1 SGHTA, CDR2 FQGNSA. The CDR3 is 13 amino acids. The CDR3 loop reads CASSTGGGYGYTF. CDR3 nucleotides: TGTGCCAGCAGTACAGGGGGCGGATATGGCTACACCTTC.

This clonotype rates as medium-sized. V is TRBV12-3 or TRBV12-4 and J is TRBJ2-1; 11 positions agree with TRBD1. The CDR3 is 15 amino acids. Losses at the gene ends were 3 bases for V and 8 bases for J; bases not matched to a gene: 6. CDR3 in DNA: TGTGCCAGCAGTTTTAGGACAGGGGGCACCGATGAGCAGTTCTTC. Protein sequence: CASSFRTGGTDEQFF.

By sample share, this clonotype is medium-sized. The V and J genes are TRBV19 and TRBJ2-2, with D perhaps assigned TRBD1 or TRBD2 (5 bases each). CDR1 LNHDA and CDR2 SQIVND come from the germline V gene (reference sequence). There are 15 residues in the CDR3. The V end was cut by 3 bases, the J end by 2 bases, with 10 bases between. The CDR3 reads CASSMGVSNTGELFF. The CDR3 bases are TGTGCCAGTAGTATGGGGGTATCAAACACCGGGGAGCTGTTTTTT.

In this sample, this clonotype turned up many times. The rearrangement joins TRBV28 to TRBJ2-7; weak D call: TRBD1 (6 bases). The CDR3 extends over 15 amino acids. Trimming left V 6 bases short and J 0 bases short, with 15 bases between. Germline CDR1 reads MDHEN; CDR2 reads SYDVKM. The CDR3 protein is CASRPEGRGSYEQYF. The DNA for the CDR3 is TGTGCCAGCAGACCCGAAGGCAGGGGCTCCTACGAGCAGTACTTC.

This clonotype is deemed medium-sized. The chain carries TRBV10-3 and TRBJ2-3; the match to TRBD1 covers 9 bases. Trimming cost V 4 bases and J 2 bases; bases outside gene matches: 19. The germline V gene encodes CDR1 ENHRY and CDR2 SYGVKD. The CDR3 spans 20 residues. The CDR3 bases are TGTGCCATCAGTGCAGTTATGGGGACAGGGACGATACGGTCCACAGATACGCAGTATTTT. Translation: CAISAVMGTGTIRSTDTQYF.

On this clonotype: Just one base apart from a much larger clone, this may be a read error. The chain recombines TRBV27 with TRBJ2-2; D unresolved. Germline CDR1 and CDR2: MNHEY and SMNVEV (reference sequence). There are 13 residues in the CDR3. V was clipped by 3 bases and J by 10 bases, with 12 bases between them. CDR3 sequence (DNA): TGTGCCAGCAGTTTTTTGGGCCCCGAGGAGCTGTTTTTT. Translating it yields CASSFLGPEELFF.

Judged by abundance, this clonotype is medium-sized (0.01 to 0.1%). The rearrangement joins TRBV6-6 to TRBJ1-1; 7 nucleotides line up with TRBD1. The CDR3 extends over 18 amino acids. Germline CDR1 reads MNHNY; CDR2 reads SVGAGI (reference sequence). The junction had 16 bases not matched to a gene; V was cut back by 0 bases and J by 6 bases. CDR3 residues: CASSYSGFGGGGGAEAFF. In DNA, the CDR3 is TGTGCCAGCAGTTACTCCGGCTTTGGGGGCGGAGGGGGCGCTGAAGCTTTCTTT.

The CDR3 sequence: CASRPLGDEQFF. The DNA of the CDR3 is TGTGCCAGCAGGCCGCTAGGCGATGAGCAGTTCTTC. The chain combines TRBV7-2 with TRBJ2-1; D remains unclear. The CDR3 is 12 amino acids. Germline V gene data show CDR1 as SGHTA and CDR2 as FQGNSA. Trimming cost V 6 bases and J 8 bases, with 11 bases left between them.

In its sample, this clonotype ranks as medium-sized (0.01 to 0.1%). This sequence joins TRBV6-1 and TRBJ1-6; D may be TRBD1 (5 bases). V lost 4 bases and J 7 bases, leaving 11 bases between the germline ends. Germline loops: CDR1 MNHNS, CDR2 SASEGT. The CDR3 consists of 14 residues. CDR3 DNA sequence: TGTGCCAGCAGTGCCGGGACCAAAAATTCACCCCTCCACTTT. Translated: CASSAGTKNSPLHF.

This clonotype is deemed medium-sized. The chain joins TRBV7-9 to TRBJ2-2; no reliable D call. Trimming removed 3 bases from V and 6 bases from J, with 8 bases in between. This CDR3 has 13 residues. Germline lookup yields CDR1 SEHNR and CDR2 FQNEAQ (reference sequence). In DNA, the CDR3 is TGTGCCAGCAGCTTCGAGAGGCCCGGGGAGCTGTTTTTT. Residues: CASSFERPGELFF.

In this sample, this clonotype is medium-sized. The rearrangement uses TRBV14 and TRBJ1-4, with TRBD1 matching 9 bases. The V gene's germline CDR1 is SGHDN and CDR2 FVKESK. This CDR3 has 18 residues. The V segment lost 0 bases and the J segment 0 bases; nucleotides outside the gene matches: 5. CDR3 residues: CASSQDTGGLTTNEKLFF. The CDR3 coding sequence is TGTGCCAGCAGCCAAGATACAGGGGGCCTAACAACTAATGAAAAACTGTTTTTT.

This clonotype is medium-sized in the sample. The genes are TRBV7-8 and TRBJ1-5; D uncertain. Trimming took 3 bases from V and 6 from J, leaving 3 bases between them. Germline CDR1 reads SGHVS; CDR2 reads FQNEAQ. The CDR3 length is 11 residues. CDR3 amino acids: CASSFSQPQHF. Written as DNA, the CDR3 is TGTGCCAGCAGCTTTAGTCAGCCCCAGCATTTT.

By proportion, this clonotype is medium-sized. This chain links TRBV20-1 with TRBJ2-3; D not resolved. This CDR3 has 17 residues. CDR1 is DFQATT and CDR2 is SNEGSKA in the germline V gene (reference sequence). Trimming removed 0 bases from V and 2 bases from J, with 18 bases in between. This chain's CDR3 is CSARDRISFSPTDTQYF. CDR3 in DNA: TGCAGTGCTAGAGATCGGATTAGCTTTTCCCCCACAGATACGCAGTATTTT.